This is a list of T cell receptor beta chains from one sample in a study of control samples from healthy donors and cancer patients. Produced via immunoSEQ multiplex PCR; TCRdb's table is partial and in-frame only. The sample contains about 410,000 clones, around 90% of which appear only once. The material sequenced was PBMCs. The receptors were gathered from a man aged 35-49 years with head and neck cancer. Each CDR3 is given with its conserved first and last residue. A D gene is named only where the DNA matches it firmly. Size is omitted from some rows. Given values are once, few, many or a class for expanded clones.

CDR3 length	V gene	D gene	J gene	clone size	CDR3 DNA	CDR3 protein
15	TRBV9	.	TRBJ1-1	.	TGTGCCAGCAGCCCGTTGATCGGGGGTGGGCTTGAAGCTTTCTTT	CASSPLIGGGLEAFF
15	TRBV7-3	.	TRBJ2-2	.	TGTGCCAGCAGCTTAATCGCCGGGATTGGCGGGGAGCTGTTTTTT	CASSLIAGIGGELFF
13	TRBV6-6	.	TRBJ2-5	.	TGTGCCAGCAGCAATACAGGTCAAGAGACCCAGTACTTC	CASSNTGQETQYF
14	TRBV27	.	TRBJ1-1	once	TGTGCCAGCAGTCGCCTCCAAGCGGGCACTGAAGCTTTCTTT	CASSRLQAGTEAFF
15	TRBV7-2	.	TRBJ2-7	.	TGTGCCAGCAGCTTATTAGGCCCGAGCTCCTACGAGCAGTACTTC	CASSLLGPSSYEQYF
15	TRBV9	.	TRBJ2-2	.	TGTGCCAGCAGCGTAGTTGGCGGGGACACCGGGGAGCTGTTTTTT	CASSVVGGDTGELFF
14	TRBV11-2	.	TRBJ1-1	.	TGTGCCAGCAGCCCTCCCGGCAGGGTAGAAGAAGCTTTCTTT	CASSPPGRVEEAFF
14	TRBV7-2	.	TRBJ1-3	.	TGTGCCAGCAGCTTAGTTTCCGGGGGAGACACCATATATTTT	CASSLVSGGDTIYF
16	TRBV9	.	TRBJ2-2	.	TGTGCCAGCAGCGTACAAATGGGGGGAATGATCGGGGAGCTGTTTTTT	CASSVQMGGMIGELFF
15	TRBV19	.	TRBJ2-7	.	TGTGCCAGTAGTCCTCTCCCGGGAGTGATGGGCGAGCAGTACTTC	CASSPLPGVMGEQYF
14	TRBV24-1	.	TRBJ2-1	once	TGTGCCACCAGTGATTCCACCGCCTACAATGAGCAGTTCTTC	CATSDSTAYNEQFF
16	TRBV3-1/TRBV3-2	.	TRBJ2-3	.	TGTGCCAGCAGCCAAGGGAATTTCTTGGGCACAGATACGCAGTATTTT	CASSQGNFLGTDTQYF
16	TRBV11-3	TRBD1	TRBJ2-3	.	TGTGCCAGCAGCTCCGCCGGGACAGGGATAGCAGATACGCAGTATTTT	CASSSAGTGIADTQYF
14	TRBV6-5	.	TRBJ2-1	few	TGTGCCAGCAGTCGCACCGATTTCGGCAATGAGCAGTTCTTC	CASSRTDFGNEQFF
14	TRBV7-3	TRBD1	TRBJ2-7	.	TGTGCCAGCAGCCTCGGACAGGGGGCTGGCGAGCAGTACTTC	CASSLGQGAGEQYF
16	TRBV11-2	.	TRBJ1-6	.	TGTGCCAGCAGCTTCTCTTCGTCTGGGCGGGATTCACCCCTCCACTTT	CASSFSSSGRDSPLHF
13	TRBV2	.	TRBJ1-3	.	TGTGCCAGCAGTGATGAACTGCTGGACACCATATATTTT	CASSDELLDTIYF
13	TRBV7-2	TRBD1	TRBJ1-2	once	TGTGCCAGCAGTTGGGACAGGGTAGATGGCTACACCTTC	CASSWDRVDGYTF
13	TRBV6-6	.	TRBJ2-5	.	TGTGCCAGCAGTTACAGCAGGGGCGAGACCCAGTACTTC	CASSYSRGETQYF
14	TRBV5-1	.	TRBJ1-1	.	TGCGCCAGCAGCACGACAGACGGGGACACTGAAGCTTTCTTT	CASSTTDGDTEAFF
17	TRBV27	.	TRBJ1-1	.	TGTGCCAGCAGTCCCCGGGGGGGCAGGGGATTGAACACTGAAGCTTTCTTT	CASSPRGGRGLNTEAFF
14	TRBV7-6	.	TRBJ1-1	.	TGTGCCAGCAGGGACCCACGAGGGGGCACTGAAGCTTTCTTT	CASRDPRGGTEAFF
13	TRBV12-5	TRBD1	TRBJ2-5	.	TGTGCCTCGGGACAGCTCACCGAAGAGACCCAGTACTTC	CASGQLTEETQYF
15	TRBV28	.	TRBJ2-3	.	TGTGCCAGCCTAACGATTAGAGGGACAACAGATACGCAGTATTTT	CASLTIRGTTDTQYF